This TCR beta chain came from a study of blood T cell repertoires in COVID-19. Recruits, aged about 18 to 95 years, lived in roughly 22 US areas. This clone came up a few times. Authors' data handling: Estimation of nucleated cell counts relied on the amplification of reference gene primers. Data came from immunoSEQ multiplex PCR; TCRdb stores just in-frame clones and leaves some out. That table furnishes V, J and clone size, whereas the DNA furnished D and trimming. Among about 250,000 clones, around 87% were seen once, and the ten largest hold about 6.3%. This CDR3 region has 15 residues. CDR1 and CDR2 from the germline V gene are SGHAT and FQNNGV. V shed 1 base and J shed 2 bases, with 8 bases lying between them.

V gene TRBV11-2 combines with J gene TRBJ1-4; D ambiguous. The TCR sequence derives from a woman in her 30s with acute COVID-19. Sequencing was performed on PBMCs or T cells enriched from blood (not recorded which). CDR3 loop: CASSLAGATNEKLFF. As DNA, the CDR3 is TGTGCCAGCAGCTTAGCTGGAGCGACTAATGAAAAACTGTTTTTT.